A single sample gave rise to the 2 T cell receptor beta chains below, sequenced in a study of OX40 agonist ivuxolimab in advanced cancers. Sequenced by immunoSEQ multiplex PCR; TCRdb stores in-frame clones only, minus some. Found here are around 64,000 clones, around 90% of them singletons; the top ten hold approximately 15%. The sample consisted of CD4+ or CD8+ T cells sorted from blood, taken in a trial of the OX40 agonist ivuxolimab. Receptor source: an adult with an advanced solid tumor such as melanoma, head and neck, liver or kidney cancer.

The rearrangement joins TRBV5-5 to TRBJ2-6; no clear D. This CDR3 contains 15 residues. The V end was cut by 4 bases, the J end by 0 bases, with 8 bases between. The germline V gene encodes CDR1 SGHKS and CDR2 YYEKEE (reference sequence). The DNA of the CDR3 is TGTGCCAGCAGCCTAGTAGGCTCTGGGGCCAACGTCCTGACTTTC. Residues: CASSLVGSGANVLTF.

J is TRBJ2-5 and V is TRBV28, with TRBD1 as a possible D gene (5 bases). The CDR3 is 15 residues long. Trimming shortened V by 2 bases and J by 4 bases, and 14 bases separated the two germline ends. The germline V gene encodes CDR1 MDHEN and CDR2 SYDVKM. The CDR3 bases are TGTGCCAGCAGTTTAGACGGAAAAAGGGGAGAGACCCAGTACTTC. It translates to CASSLDGKRGETQYF.